The table lists the clone carrying this T cell receptor beta chain with a few counts. Its antigen is not known. This CDR3 has 16 amino acids. The V end was cut by 7 bases, the J end by 2 bases, with 20 bases between. The sample is drawn from a study of T-cell memory formation after mild COVID-19. Study-wide results and limits: Among clones peaking at day 37 in the second wave, SARS-CoV-2 specificity remained unconfirmed.

5'RACE, which relied on constant-segment primers, yielded TCR alpha and TCR beta cDNA libraries carrying sample barcodes and UMIs. TCRdb redid the calling of the 5' RACE reads with MiXCR, one entry per CDR3 protein. The data contain 130,000 to 150,000 distinct CDR3 sequences, less than 20% of them singletons. This clonotype originated in an adult woman who had mild COVID-19 (a few samples of this study predate the infection). Cell type and time point are not known. V is TRBV12-3 or TRBV12-4 and J is TRBJ1-1; D perhaps matches TRBD1 (5 bases). The sequenced sample consisted of PBMCs or a T cell subset sorted from them (not recorded which). This CDR3 is CASTIRSGLSNTEAFF. Written as DNA, the CDR3 is TGTGCCAGCACCATCCGGTCGGGACTTTCAAACACTGAAGCTTTCTTT.